These T cell receptor beta chains were read from a single sample in a study of blood T cell repertoires in COVID-19. Assay used: immunoSEQ multiplex PCR; TCRdb lists only in-frame clones, some missing. The repertoire consists of about 190,000 clones, with 70% to 85% occurring once and the leading ten covering about 14%. Sample: peripheral blood. The source is a man in his fifties or sixties who had recovered from COVID-19. The CDR3 runs from the conserved cysteine through the conserved F or W. The order of the fields is clone size, V gene, J gene, D gene, CDR3 protein, CDR3 DNA. The D gene is left open where the match is weak. Not all rows give a size; the values are once, few, many and, for expanded clones, a class.

NA	TRBV18	TRBJ2-2	NA	CASSPNPLRTVNTGELFF	TGTGCCAGCTCACCAAACCCCCTCCGGACAGTGAACACCGGGGAGCTGTTTTTT
once	TRBV5-4	TRBJ2-3	NA	CASSLVSGTDTQYF	TGTGCCAGCAGCTTGGTATCAGGCACAGATACGCAGTATTTT
NA	TRBV4-1	TRBJ2-5	NA	CASSQELAGGETQYF	TGCGCCAGCAGCCAAGAACTAGCAGGGGGTGAGACCCAGTACTTC
few	TRBV27	TRBJ1-6	TRBD1	CASSLRGQGDSYNSPLHF	TGTGCCAGCAGTTTACGGGGACAGGGGGACTCCTATAATTCACCCCTCCACTTT
NA	TRBV6-2/TRBV6-3	TRBJ2-7	NA	CASSYYTEQYF	TGTGCCAGCAGTTACTACACCGAGCAGTACTTC
NA	TRBV30	TRBJ1-1	NA	CAWSDSDRTEAFF	TGTGCCTGGAGCGACTCAGACAGGACTGAAGCTTTCTTT
NA	TRBV5-1	TRBJ2-1	NA	CASSSEVGTHNEQFF	TGCGCCAGCAGCTCCGAGGTAGGGACTCACAATGAGCAGTTCTTC
NA	TRBV18	TRBJ2-5	NA	CASSGGQQETQYF	TGTGCCAGCTCCGGAGGGCAACAAGAGACCCAGTACTTC
NA	TRBV19	TRBJ2-1	NA	CASMGAYNEQFF	TGTGCCAGTATGGGGGCATACAATGAGCAGTTCTTC
once	TRBV30	TRBJ1-6	TRBD1	CAWSVPDREASPLHF	TGTGCCTGGAGTGTACCCGACAGGGAGGCTTCACCCCTCCACTTT
NA	TRBV6-5	TRBJ2-1	NA	CASSYSGAAGQFF	TGTGCCAGCAGTTACTCGGGCGCTGCCGGGCAGTTCTTC
NA	TRBV19	TRBJ1-5	NA	CASSILQASNQPQHF	TGTGCCAGTAGTATCCTTCAGGCTAGCAATCAGCCCCAGCATTTT
NA	TRBV5-1	TRBJ2-3	TRBD2	CASTLGAGGPDTQYF	TGCGCCAGCACCCTAGGGGCGGGAGGACCAGATACGCAGTATTTT
NA	TRBV6-6	TRBJ2-2	NA	CASSRLRIALNTGELFF	TGTGCCAGCAGCCGACTCCGAATAGCGCTGAACACCGGGGAGCTGTTTTTT
once	TRBV25-1	TRBJ2-3	NA	CASSPLDWAGSTDTQYF	TGTGCCAGCAGTCCTCTGGATTGGGCCGGTAGCACAGATACGCAGTATTTT
NA	TRBV4-1	TRBJ2-1	TRBD1	CASSHPRQGAGNEQFF	TGCGCCAGCAGCCATCCCCGACAGGGGGCGGGAAATGAGCAGTTCTTC
once	TRBV20-1	TRBJ1-2	NA	CSASLRDGYTF	TGCAGTGCTAGCCTCAGGGATGGCTACACCTTC
NA	TRBV3-1/TRBV3-2	TRBJ1-5	NA	CASSPNDGSGSRQPQHF	TGTGCCAGCAGCCCTAACGACGGGTCAGGGTCTAGACAGCCCCAGCATTTT
once	TRBV4-1	TRBJ1-5	NA	CASSPLDSSNQPQHF	TGCGCCAGCAGCCCCCTGGACAGTAGCAATCAGCCCCAGCATTTT
NA	TRBV5-4	TRBJ2-1	TRBD2	CASSPGTSEGEQFF	TGTGCCAGCAGCCCTGGGACTAGCGAAGGTGAGCAGTTCTTC
NA	TRBV6-5	TRBJ2-1	TRBD2	CASRPSSGRAAEQFF	TGTGCCAGCAGGCCGTCTAGCGGGAGGGCCGCTGAGCAGTTCTTC
NA	TRBV2	TRBJ2-3	TRBD2	CASSEGGGLAGRSTDTQYF	TGTGCCAGCAGTGAAGGTGGGGGGCTAGCGGGCCGTAGCACAGATACGCAGTATTTT
NA	TRBV9	TRBJ1-2	NA	CASSVSGGFDYGYTF	TGTGCCAGCAGCGTATCCGGGGGATTTGACTATGGCTACACCTTC
NA	TRBV7-2	TRBJ2-7	TRBD2	CATRASGGSYEQYF	TGTGCCACCCGGGCTAGCGGGGGGTCGTACGAGCAGTACTTC
NA	TRBV30	TRBJ2-2	NA	CAWNSEIANTGELFF	TGTGCCTGGAATAGCGAGATTGCGAACACCGGGGAGCTGTTTTTT
NA	TRBV14	TRBJ2-2	NA	CASSTRLGGELFF	TGTGCCAGCAGCACCCGACTGGGCGGGGAGCTGTTTTTT
NA	TRBV28	TRBJ2-7	TRBD1	CASSLSGTASSYEQYF	TGTGCCAGCAGTTTATCCGGGACAGCGAGCTCCTACGAGCAGTACTTC
once	TRBV13	TRBJ1-6	NA	CASSPPGEGKDNSPLHF	TGTGCCAGCAGCCCCCCAGGGGAGGGGAAAGATAATTCACCCCTCCACTTT
few	TRBV28	TRBJ1-5	NA	CASRPEGDQPQHF	TGTGCCAGCAGACCTGAGGGGGATCAGCCCCAGCATTTT
once	TRBV28	TRBJ1-1	TRBD1	CASRVTGEVTEAFF	TGTGCCAGCAGGGTAACAGGGGAGGTCACTGAAGCTTTCTTT
NA	TRBV7-2	TRBJ1-4	TRBD1	CASSFYRTGGNEKLFF	TGTGCCAGCAGCTTTTATCGGACAGGGGGAAATGAAAAACTGTTTTTT
NA	TRBV7-2	TRBJ2-1	NA	CASSRTPQDYNEQFF	TGTGCCAGCAGCCGGACTCCGCAAGATTACAATGAGCAGTTCTTC
NA	TRBV4-2	TRBJ1-1	TRBD1	CASSQEDRGLTPEAFF	TGTGCCAGCAGCCAAGAGGACAGGGGCCTTACTCCTGAAGCTTTCTTT
NA	TRBV30	TRBJ2-1	NA	CALLLPSYNEQFF	TGTGCCTTACTTCTGCCGTCCTACAATGAGCAGTTCTTC
NA	TRBV5-4	TRBJ1-2	TRBD1	CASSLGTGNTNYGYTF	TGTGCCAGCAGCCTCGGGACAGGGAACACTAACTATGGCTACACCTTC
NA	TRBV2	TRBJ2-1	NA	CASFHHLEGHNEQFF	TGTGCCAGTTTTCACCACCTAGAGGGCCACAATGAGCAGTTCTTC
NA	TRBV4-3	TRBJ2-7	TRBD2	CASSQRLGLAGGYEQYF	TGCGCCAGCAGCCAAAGACTAGGACTAGCGGGAGGGTACGAGCAGTACTTC
NA	TRBV11-2	TRBJ2-2	TRBD2	CASSVSGIGELFF	TGTGCCAGCAGCGTTAGCGGGATCGGGGAGCTGTTTTTT